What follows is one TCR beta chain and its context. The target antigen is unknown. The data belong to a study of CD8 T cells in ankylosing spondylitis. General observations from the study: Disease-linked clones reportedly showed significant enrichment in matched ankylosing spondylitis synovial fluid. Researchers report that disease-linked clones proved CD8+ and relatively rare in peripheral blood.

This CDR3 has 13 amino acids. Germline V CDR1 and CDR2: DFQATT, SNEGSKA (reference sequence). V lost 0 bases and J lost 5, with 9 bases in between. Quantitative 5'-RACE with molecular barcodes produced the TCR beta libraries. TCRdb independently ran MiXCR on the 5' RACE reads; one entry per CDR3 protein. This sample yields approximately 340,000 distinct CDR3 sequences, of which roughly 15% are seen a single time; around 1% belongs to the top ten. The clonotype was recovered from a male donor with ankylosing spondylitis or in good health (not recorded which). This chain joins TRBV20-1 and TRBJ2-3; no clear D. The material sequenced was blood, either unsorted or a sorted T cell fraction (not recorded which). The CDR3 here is CSARDSFIDTQYF. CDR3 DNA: TGCAGTGCTAGAGATTCTTTTATAGATACGCAGTATTTT.